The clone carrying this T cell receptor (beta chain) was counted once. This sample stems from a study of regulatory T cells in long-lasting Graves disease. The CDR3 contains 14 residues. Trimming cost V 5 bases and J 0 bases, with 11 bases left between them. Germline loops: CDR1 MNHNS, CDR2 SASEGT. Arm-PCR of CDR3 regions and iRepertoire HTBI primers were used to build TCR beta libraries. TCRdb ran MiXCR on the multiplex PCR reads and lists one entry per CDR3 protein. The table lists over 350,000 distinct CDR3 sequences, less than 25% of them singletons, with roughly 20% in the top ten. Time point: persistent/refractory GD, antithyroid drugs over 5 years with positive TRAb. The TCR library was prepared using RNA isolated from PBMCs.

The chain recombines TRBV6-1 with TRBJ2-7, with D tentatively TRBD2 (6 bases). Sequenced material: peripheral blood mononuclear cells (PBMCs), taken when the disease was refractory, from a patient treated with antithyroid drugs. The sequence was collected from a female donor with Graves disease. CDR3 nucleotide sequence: TGTGCCAGCAGTAACCGGGACTCCTCCTACGAGCAGTACTTC. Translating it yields CASSNRDSSYEQYF.